Each of the 5 T cell receptor beta chains below was sequenced from the same sample in a study of blood T cells in healthy people across ages. Combining a sample-barcoded 5' primer with a J-beta primer mix, a second PCR ran for roughly 7 to 11 cycles. TCRdb fed the 5' RACE reads into MiXCR, producing one record per CDR3 protein. The table shows roughly 800,000 distinct CDR3 sequences, with roughly 64% occurring only once. Sequences were obtained from blood. The source is a man under 40 in good health.

This chain connects TRBV20-1 to TRBJ2-1, with D maybe TRBD2 (6 bases). CDR3 length equals 15 residues. From germline, CDR1 is DFQATT and CDR2 SNEGSKA (reference sequence). V lost 6 bases and J lost 4, with 19 bases in between. Here the CDR3 reads CSASSLAGLYNEQFF. In DNA form, the CDR3 reads TGCAGTGCAAGTAGTCTGGCGGGACTTTACAATGAGCAGTTCTTC.

This rearrangement joins TRBV7-8 to TRBJ2-1, with D unclear. The end of the DNA is better explained by TRBJ2-7, so the J call may be wrong. The CDR3 contains 15 residues. Germline V CDR1 and CDR2: SGHVS, FQNEAQ. The chain's CDR3 is CASSLMWGIYNEQYF. Here the CDR3 DNA reads TGTGCCAGCAGCTTAATGTGGGGTATATACAATGAGCAGTACTTC.

The chain has TRBV20-1 and TRBJ2-7; D is uncertain. The CDR3 has 16 residues. Germline CDR1 is DFQATT and CDR2 is SNEGSKA (reference sequence). V lost 3 bases and J 7 bases, leaving 25 bases between the germline ends. The CDR3 loop is CSASGPKMSSYNEQYF. The CDR3 DNA is TGCAGTGCTAGCGGCCCCAAGATGAGCTCCTACAATGAGCAGTACTTC.

The chain is built from TRBV5-6 and TRBJ2-1; 7 nucleotides align to TRBD2. Per the germline V gene, CDR1 is SGHDT and CDR2 is YYEEEE. The CDR3 has 15 amino acids. The J segment lost 6 bases and the V segment lost 2 bases, leaving 8 bases of the junction unmatched. The CDR3 nucleotides are TGTGCCAGCAGCTTAGTGGGGGGGAGTGTCAATGAGCAGTTCTTC. Translating it yields CASSLVGGSVNEQFF. Variable domain in full (rest from reference TRBV5-6 and TRBJ2-1): DAGVTQSPTHLIKTRGQQVTLRCSPKSGHDTVSWYQQALGQGPQFIFQYYEEEERQRGNFPDRFSGHQFPNYSSELNVNALLLGDSALYLCASSLVGGSVNEQFFGPGTRLTVL.

V and J are TRBV2 and TRBJ2-7; D gene unclear. The CDR3 sequence is 11 residues long. Germline CDR1 SNHLY, CDR2 FYNNEI. Trimming took 6 bases from V and 5 from J, leaving 8 bases between them. This chain's CDR3 is CASSYKDEQYF. The CDR3 coding sequence is TGTGCCAGCAGCTACAAAGACGAGCAGTACTTC.